This entry lists 6 T cell receptor beta chains sequenced from one sample in a study of identical twins. Using its own MiXCR run on the 5' RACE reads, TCRdb lists one record per CDR3 protein. In the table there are 350,000 to 500,000 distinct CDR3 sequences, around 18% of which are singletons. The sequencing sample was made of naive T cells sorted from blood. These receptors originate from a man aged 50-60 years in good health.

The J gene is TRBJ2-7, the V gene TRBV5-8; TRBD1 agrees at 9 bases. This CDR3 spans 15 amino acids. The germline gives CDR1 SGHTS, CDR2 YDEGEE. V dropped 4 bases and J dropped 1; count of bases not matched to a gene: 6. This CDR3 is CASSKPGQGSYEQYF. Written as DNA, the CDR3 is TGTGCCAGCAGCAAACCGGGACAGGGTTCCTACGAGCAGTACTTC.

This clonotype was observed at least ten times. This rearrangement joins TRBV25-1 to TRBJ2-3, with TRBD2 matching over 11 bases. CDR3 length: 18 residues. The germline CDR1 and CDR2 sequences are MGHDK and SYGVNS. J lost 2 bases, V lost 0 bases, and 7 bases had no gene match. The chain's CDR3 is CASSEYGLAGGSTDTQYF. The CDR3 DNA reads TGTGCCAGCAGTGAATATGGGCTAGCGGGAGGTTCCACAGATACGCAGTATTTT.

A single count supports this clonotype. A much bigger clone sits one base away, suggesting this may be a read error. This chain links TRBV6-2 or TRBV6-3 with TRBJ1-5; D is possibly TRBD1 (5 bases). This CDR3 is built from 16 residues. The V gene's germline CDR1 is MNHEY and CDR2 SVGEGT. CDR3 sequence reads: CASIYSNSLGHQPQHF. In nucleotides, the CDR3 is TGTGCCAGCATTTACTCGAATAGTCTGGGACATCAGCCCCAGCATTTT.

V usage is TRBV19 and J usage is TRBJ2-1, with 11 positions matching TRBD1. This CDR3 comprises 14 residues. After removal of 6 bases from V and 7 bases from J, the junction contained 5 bases not matched to a gene. Germline-derived CDR1 and CDR2 are LNHDA and SQIVND (reference sequence). The CDR3 here is CASSPDRGRNEQFF. CDR3 DNA sequence: TGTGCCAGTAGCCCGGACAGGGGGCGAAATGAGCAGTTCTTC. Full variable domain (missing parts from reference TRBV19 and TRBJ2-1): DGGITQSPKYLFRKEGQNVTLSCEQNLNHDAMYWYRQDPGQGLRLIYYSQIVNDFQKGDIAEGYSVSREKKESFPLTVTSAQKNPTAFYLCASSPDRGRNEQFFGPGTRLTVL.

The gene calls are TRBV4-3 and TRBJ2-3; D uncertain. Trimming pared 0 bases from V and 1 base from J, leaving 5 bases between. In germline, CDR1 is LGHNA, CDR2 YSLEER. This CDR3 is built from 14 residues. The CDR3 spells CASSQDPGTDTQYF. CDR3 in DNA: TGCGCCAGCAGCCAAGATCCCGGCACAGATACGCAGTATTTT.

The count of this clonotype is one. The CDR3 region is CAISETAYEQYF. In nucleotides, the CDR3 is TGTGCCATCAGTGAGACCGCCTACGAGCAGTACTTC. The V call is TRBV10-3, the J call TRBJ2-7; D is ambiguous. V lost 2 bases, J lost 2 bases, and 4 bases lay in between. The CDR3 is 12 residues long. Per the germline V gene, CDR1 is ENHRY and CDR2 is SYGVKD.